This T cell receptor beta chain was recovered during a study of OX40 agonist ivuxolimab in advanced cancers. Overall study context: Three patients, one with hepatocellular carcinoma and two with cutaneous melanoma, achieved partial responses.

Profiled with immunoSEQ multiplex PCR; TCRdb holds only in-frame clones, not every one. The sample comprises around 60,000 clones, roughly 87% of which are singletons, and 2.8% rests with the top ten. Germline CDR1 is WNHNN and CDR2 is SYGVQD (reference sequence). This CDR3 has 13 residues. V was clipped by 6 bases and J by 7 bases, with 12 bases between them. Points from the study as a whole: At 0.1 to 3.0 mg/kg and by week 6, CD4+ and CD8+ T cells in the blood had expanded clonally. Compared with CD4+, CD8+ T cells on average had more expanded clones.

Concerning this clone: Antigen specificity is unknown.

The TCR originated in an adult with an advanced solid tumor such as melanoma, head and neck, liver or kidney cancer. The rearrangement links TRBV10-1 to TRBJ1-4, with D hard to call. The input for sequencing was CD4+ or CD8+ T cells sorted from blood, taken in a trial of the OX40 agonist ivuxolimab. CDR3 loop: CASSPYEGEKLFF. The CDR3 nucleotides read TGCGCCAGCAGCCCGTACGAGGGTGAAAAACTGTTTTTT.